One and the same sample provided the 21 T cell receptor beta chains below, sequenced in a study of cytomegalovirus exposure and HLA in healthy donors. With 60 Vbeta and 13 Jbeta primers, the PCR was carried out. The table came from immunoSEQ multiplex PCR; TCRdb's copy has only in-frame clones and leaves some out. Here the sample spans about 95,000 clones, 65% to 90% being singletons. Specimen: PBMCs. These receptor sequences come from a man aged 30 to 45 in good health and CMV-seropositive.

The gene calls are TRBV10-1 and TRBJ2-7, with 9 bases lining up with TRBD1. Germline CDR1 is WNHNN and CDR2 is SYGVQD (reference sequence). V shed 8 bases, J shed 1 base, and the junction held 12 bases outside the gene matches. The CDR3 is made up of 16 amino acids. CDR3 sequence: CASLVGTGISSYEQYF. The CDR3 DNA reads TGCGCCAGCTTAGTTGGGACAGGGATAAGTTCCTACGAGCAGTACTTC.

The chain is built from TRBV9 and TRBJ2-6; 9 positions agree with TRBD1. The J segment lost 1 base and the V segment lost 3 bases, leaving 8 bases of the junction unmatched. Germline V gene sequence: CDR1 SGDLS, CDR2 YYNGEE. The CDR3 is made up of 18 amino acids. In DNA, the CDR3 is TGTGCCAGCAGCGAGGGACAGGGCCTACCTTCTGGGGCCAACGTCCTGACTTTC. Translating it yields CASSEGQGLPSGANVLTF.

CDR3 residues: CASRRTGPNTEAFF. CDR3 in DNA: TGTGCCAGCAGGCGGACTGGGCCTAACACTGAAGCTTTCTTT. This rearrangement joins TRBV6-5 to TRBJ1-1; no firm D call. The CDR3 contains 14 residues. The germline V gene has CDR1 MNHEY and CDR2 SVGAGI. Deletions cut 6 bases from V and 2 bases from J, with 13 bases between.

The V call is TRBV7-9, the J call TRBJ1-2, with a tentative D call TRBD1 (5 bases). V lost 5 bases to trimming and J lost 1 base, with 14 bases between them. This CDR3 has 15 residues. Germline lookup yields CDR1 SEHNR and CDR2 FQNEAQ (reference sequence). This CDR3 reads CASSLPPGGNYGYTF. The CDR3 nucleotides are TGTGCCAGCAGCCTACCCCCCGGGGGTAACTATGGCTACACCTTC.

The chain carries TRBV6-1 and TRBJ1-2; D is uncertain. Germline loops: CDR1 MNHNS, CDR2 SASEGT. This CDR3 comprises 12 residues. The chain's CDR3 is CSAGPSGDGYTF. CDR3 sequence (DNA): TGTTCTGCCGGGCCAAGCGGCGATGGCTACACCTTC.

The chain is built from TRBV15 and TRBJ2-5; TRBD2 is a possible D gene (5 bases). Trimming left V 4 bases short and J 4 bases short, with 13 bases between. The CDR3 sequence is 14 residues long. Germline V gene data show CDR1 as LNHNV and CDR2 as YYDKDF (reference sequence). CDR3 in amino acids: CATSTPRGPETQYF. DNA for the CDR3: TGTGCCACCAGCACCCCCCGGGGTCCAGAGACCCAGTACTTC.

This clone was seen once. The V and J genes are TRBV7-8 and TRBJ2-1; no clear D gene. The germline V gene has CDR1 SGHVS and CDR2 FQNEAQ. V lost 2 bases and J lost 6, with 8 bases in between. The CDR3 is 13 amino acids. The CDR3 coding sequence is TGTGCCAGCAGCTTACGAGTGTCCAATGAGCAGTTCTTC. Residues: CASSLRVSNEQFF.

This chain links TRBV19 with TRBJ2-1; TRBD2 aligns across 13 bases. CDR3 length: 14 amino acids. Germline CDR1 and CDR2: LNHDA and SQIVND (reference sequence). V lost 8 bases and J lost 10; bases outside the gene matches: 8. CDR3 DNA sequence: TGTGCCAGTTCTGGACTAGCGGGAGCAAACGAGCAGTTCTTC. It translates to CASSGLAGANEQFF.

This chain links TRBV6-6 with TRBJ2-1, with D possibly being TRBD1 (5 bases). V lost 7 bases and J 6 bases, leaving 13 bases between the germline ends. The CDR3 has 13 amino acids. Looked up from germline, CDR1 is MNHNY and CDR2 is SVGAGI (reference sequence). Written as DNA, the CDR3 is TGTGCCAGCACCTCAGACAGCCGCAATGAGCAGTTCTTC. This encodes CASTSDSRNEQFF.

This sequence joins TRBV27 and TRBJ2-2; possibly TRBD2 for D (5 bases). Germline CDR1 is MNHEY and CDR2 is SMNVEV (reference sequence). V lost 4 bases and J 4 bases, leaving 16 bases between the germline ends. CDR3 length: 16 residues. The DNA of the CDR3 is TGTGCCAGCAGTTCCACGACGGGAAGGATCACCGGGGAGCTGTTTTTT. It is translated as CASSSTTGRITGELFF.

The genes are TRBV9 and TRBJ2-1; 7 bases agree with TRBD2. CDR3 size: 17 residues. J lost 4 bases, V lost 2 bases, and 12 bases had no gene match. Germline V lookup: CDR1 SGDLS, CDR2 YYNGEE. CDR3 in amino acids: CASSVFGGSGTYNEQFF. As DNA, the CDR3 is TGTGCCAGCAGCGTTTTCGGGGGGAGCGGGACTTACAATGAGCAGTTCTTC.

V usage is TRBV29-1 and J usage is TRBJ2-2; 10 bases are shared with TRBD1. This CDR3 is built from 14 residues. Trimming cost V 7 bases and J 7 bases; bases outside gene matches: 9. Germline CDR1 reads SQVTM; CDR2 reads ANQGSEA. This CDR3 reads CSAMGQGSIGELFF. The DNA for the CDR3 is TGCAGCGCCATGGGACAGGGGAGTATCGGGGAGCTGTTTTTT.

The CDR3 protein is CASSEAGHTEAFF. The CDR3 DNA reads TGTGCCAGCAGTGAAGCCGGTCACACTGAAGCTTTCTTT. The genes are TRBV6-1 and TRBJ1-1; D not resolved. The CDR3 spans 13 residues. Trimming took off 0 bases at V and 3 bases at J, with 5 bases between the two ends. Germline V gene lookup returns CDR1 MNHNS and CDR2 SASEGT.

This chain links TRBV19 with TRBJ1-5; 7 bases agree with TRBD1. Germline trimming cut 6 bases from V and 12 bases from J; bases unmatched to any gene: 17. Germline lookup yields CDR1 LNHDA and CDR2 SQIVND (reference sequence). The CDR3 is 15 amino acids. As DNA, the CDR3 is TGTGCCAGTAGAGAGGGGCAGGGGGGAGTAGGTAGCCAGCATTTT. As protein: CASREGQGGVGSQHF.

J is TRBJ1-2 and V is TRBV29-1; D call uncertain. The CDR3 has 14 amino acids. Germline CDR1 and CDR2: SQVTM and ANQGSEA. V shed 2 bases and J shed 3 bases, with 13 bases lying between them. CDR3 loop: CSVEREGTYYGYTF. CDR3 nucleotides: TGCAGCGTTGAACGGGAGGGCACCTACTATGGCTACACCTTC.

V usage is TRBV6-1 and J usage is TRBJ2-3, with TRBD2 identical over 12 bases. V shed 4 bases and J 5 bases; nucleotides not matched to a gene: 4. This CDR3 has 15 amino acids. Germline V gene lookup returns CDR1 MNHNS and CDR2 SASEGT. The CDR3 DNA follows: TGTGCCAGCAGTGCTCTAGCGGGAGGGTTAGATACGCAGTATTTT. Protein sequence: CASSALAGGLDTQYF.

The chain recombines TRBV9 with TRBJ1-6; TRBD1 aligns across 7 bases. V trimming: 4 bases; J trimming: 7 bases; junction bases outside the gene matches: 8. Germline V CDR1 and CDR2: SGDLS, YYNGEE. There are 15 residues in the CDR3. CDR3 DNA: TGTGCCAGCAGCTCCAGACAGGGTGAGAATTCACCCCTCCACTTT. It translates to CASSSRQGENSPLHF. The full variable domain, with the rest looked up from reference TRBV9 and TRBJ1-6, is DSGVTQTPKHLITATGQRVTLRCSPRSGDLSVYWYQQSLDQGLQFLIQYYNGEERAKGNILERFSAQQFPDLHSELNLSSLELGDSALYFCASSSRQGENSPLHFGNGTRLTVT.

This rearrangement joins TRBV14 to TRBJ1-6, with D perhaps TRBD1 (5 bases). V lost 1 base to trimming and J lost 10 bases, with 14 bases between them. Germline CDR1 is SGHDN and CDR2 is FVKESK. The CDR3 loop spans 15 amino acids. The DNA for the CDR3 is TGTGCCAGCAGCCAAGTCCGGGGACTGGGATCACCCCTCCACTTT. Residues: CASSQVRGLGSPLHF.

The chain's CDR3 is CASSPGNPYEQYF. The DNA of the CDR3 is TGTGCCAGTAGTCCGGGTAATCCCTACGAGCAGTACTTC. This rearrangement joins TRBV19 to TRBJ2-5; D gene ambiguous. The DNA end is a closer match to TRBJ2-7, so the J assignment may be wrong. The germline V gene has CDR1 LNHDA and CDR2 SQIVND (reference sequence). This CDR3 has 13 amino acids.

DNA for the CDR3: TGTGCCAGTACCAATCCAGGGACAGCGAGCACCGGGGAGCTGTTTTTT. This encodes CASTNPGTASTGELFF. This chain links TRBV19 with TRBJ2-2; TRBD1 matches 7 bases. The CDR3 has 16 amino acids. In germline, CDR1 is LNHDA, CDR2 SQIVND (reference sequence). The J segment lost 4 bases and the V segment lost 7 bases, leaving 12 bases of the junction unmatched.

The chain recombines TRBV4-3 with TRBJ2-5; D uncertain. Near its end, the DNA agrees better with TRBJ2-7, so the J call may be wrong. The CDR3 totals 14 residues. Germline CDR1 LGHNA, CDR2 YSLEER. The CDR3 protein is CASSQGYYTYEQYF. DNA of the CDR3: TGCGCCAGCAGCCAAGGCTACTACACCTACGAGCAGTACTTC.